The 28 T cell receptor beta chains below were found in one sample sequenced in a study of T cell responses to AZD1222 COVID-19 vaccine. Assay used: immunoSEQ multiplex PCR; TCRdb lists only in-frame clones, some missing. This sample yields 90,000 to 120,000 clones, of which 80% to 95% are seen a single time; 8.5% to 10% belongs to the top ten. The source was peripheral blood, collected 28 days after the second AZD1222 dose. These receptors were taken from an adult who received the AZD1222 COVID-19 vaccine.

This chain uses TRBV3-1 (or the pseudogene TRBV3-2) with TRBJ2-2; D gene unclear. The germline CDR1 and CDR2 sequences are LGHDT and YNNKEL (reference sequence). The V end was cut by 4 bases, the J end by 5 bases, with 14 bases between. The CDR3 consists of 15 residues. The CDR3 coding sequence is TGTGCCAGCAGCCCGGTAGTTTTGGCGACCGGGGAGCTGTTTTTT. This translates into CASSPVVLATGELFF.

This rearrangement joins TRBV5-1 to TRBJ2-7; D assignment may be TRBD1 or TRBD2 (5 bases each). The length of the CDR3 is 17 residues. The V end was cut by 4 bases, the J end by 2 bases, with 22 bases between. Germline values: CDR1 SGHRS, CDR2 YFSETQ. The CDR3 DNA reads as TGCGCCAGCAGCAGAACGCCGGGCGGGCAGGGAGCCTACGAGCAGTACTTC. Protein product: CASSRTPGGQGAYEQYF.

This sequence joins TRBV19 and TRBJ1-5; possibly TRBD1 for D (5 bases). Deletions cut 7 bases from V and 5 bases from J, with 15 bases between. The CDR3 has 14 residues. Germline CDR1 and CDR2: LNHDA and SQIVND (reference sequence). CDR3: CASNHGVRDQPQHF. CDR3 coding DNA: TGTGCCAGTAATCATGGGGTCAGGGATCAGCCCCAGCATTTT.

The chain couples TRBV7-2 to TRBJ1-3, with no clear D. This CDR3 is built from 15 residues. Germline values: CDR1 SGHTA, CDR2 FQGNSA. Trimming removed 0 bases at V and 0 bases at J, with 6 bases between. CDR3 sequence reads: CASSLARNSGNTIYF. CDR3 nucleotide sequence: TGTGCCAGCAGCTTAGCACGGAACTCTGGAAACACCATATATTTT.

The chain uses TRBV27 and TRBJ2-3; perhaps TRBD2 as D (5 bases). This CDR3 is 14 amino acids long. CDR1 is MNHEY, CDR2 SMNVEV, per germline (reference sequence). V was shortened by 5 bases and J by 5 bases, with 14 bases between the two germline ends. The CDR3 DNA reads TGTGCCAGCAGTCTTGGGCCTCGGGGAGATACGCAGTATTTT. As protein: CASSLGPRGDTQYF.

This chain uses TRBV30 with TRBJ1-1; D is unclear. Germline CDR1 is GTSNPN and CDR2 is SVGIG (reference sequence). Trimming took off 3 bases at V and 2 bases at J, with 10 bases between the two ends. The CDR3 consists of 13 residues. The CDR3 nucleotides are TGTGCCTGGAGGAGGACGGAAAACACTGAAGCTTTCTTT. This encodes CAWRRTENTEAFF. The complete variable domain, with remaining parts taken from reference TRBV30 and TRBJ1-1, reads SQTIHQWPATLVQPVGSPLSLECTVEGTSNPNLYWYRQAAGRGLQLLFYSVGIGQISSEVPQNLSASRPQDRQFILSSKKLLLSDSGFYLCAWRRTENTEAFFGQGTRLTVV.

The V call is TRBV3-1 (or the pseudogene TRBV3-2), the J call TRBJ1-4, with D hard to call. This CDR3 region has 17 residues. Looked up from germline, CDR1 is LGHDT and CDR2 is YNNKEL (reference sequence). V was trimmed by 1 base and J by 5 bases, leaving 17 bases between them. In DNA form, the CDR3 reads TGTGCCAGCAGCCAAGGCCCCGTGGTAGGACGGAATGAAAAACTGTTTTTT. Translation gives CASSQGPVVGRNEKLFF.

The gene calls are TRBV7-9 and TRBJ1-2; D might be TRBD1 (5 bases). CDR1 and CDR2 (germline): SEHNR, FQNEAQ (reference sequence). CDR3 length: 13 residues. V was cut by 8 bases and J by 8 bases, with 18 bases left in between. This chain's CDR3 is CASSLGTIDGYTF. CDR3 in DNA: TGTGCCAGCTCGCTAGGGACTATAGACGGCTACACCTTC.

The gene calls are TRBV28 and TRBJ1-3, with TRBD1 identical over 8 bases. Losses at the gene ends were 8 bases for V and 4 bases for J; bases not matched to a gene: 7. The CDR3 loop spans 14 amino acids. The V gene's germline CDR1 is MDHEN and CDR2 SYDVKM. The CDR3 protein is CASVQGAQGNTIYF. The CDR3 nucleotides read TGTGCCAGCGTGCAGGGGGCGCAGGGAAACACCATATATTTT.

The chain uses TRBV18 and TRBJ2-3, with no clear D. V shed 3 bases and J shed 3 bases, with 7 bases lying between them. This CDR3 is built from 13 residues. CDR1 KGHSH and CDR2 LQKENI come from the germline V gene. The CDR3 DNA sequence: TGTGCCAGCTCACCCCTAGGGACAGATACGCAGTATTTT. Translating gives CASSPLGTDTQYF.

The CDR3 sequence: CASRTQGVGEAFF. The DNA of the CDR3 is TGTGCCAGCAGGACACAGGGAGTGGGTGAAGCTTTCTTT. V and J are TRBV2 and TRBJ1-1; D might be TRBD1 (6 bases). This CDR3 spans 13 amino acids. The V and J ends lost 6 bases and 7 bases respectively, with 15 bases between them. CDR1 and CDR2 (germline): SNHLY, FYNNEI.

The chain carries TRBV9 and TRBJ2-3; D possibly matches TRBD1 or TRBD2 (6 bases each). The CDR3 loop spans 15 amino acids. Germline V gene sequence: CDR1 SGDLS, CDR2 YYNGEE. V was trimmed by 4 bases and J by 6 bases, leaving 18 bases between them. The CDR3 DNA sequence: TGTGCCAGCAGCCCCCCCCCGGGGGCAGTGGATACGCAGTATTTT. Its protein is CASSPPPGAVDTQYF.

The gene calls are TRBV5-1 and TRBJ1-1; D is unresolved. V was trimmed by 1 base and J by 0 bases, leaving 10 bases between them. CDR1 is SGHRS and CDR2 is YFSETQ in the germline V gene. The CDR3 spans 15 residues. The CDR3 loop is CASSLFGNMNTEAFF. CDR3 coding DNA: TGCGCCAGCAGCTTGTTCGGAAACATGAACACTGAAGCTTTCTTT.

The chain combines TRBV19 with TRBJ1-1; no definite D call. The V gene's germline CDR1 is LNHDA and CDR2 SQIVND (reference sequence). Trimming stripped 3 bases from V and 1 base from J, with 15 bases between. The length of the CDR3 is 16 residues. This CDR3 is CASSISLTVWNTEAFF. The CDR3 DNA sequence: TGTGCCAGTAGTATTTCTCTGACGGTTTGGAACACTGAAGCTTTCTTT.

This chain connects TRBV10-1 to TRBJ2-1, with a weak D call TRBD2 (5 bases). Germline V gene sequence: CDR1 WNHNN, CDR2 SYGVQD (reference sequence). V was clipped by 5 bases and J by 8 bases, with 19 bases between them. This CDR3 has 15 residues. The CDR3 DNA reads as TGCGCCAGCAGTCCTGGACGGGGAGTTGGCGATGAGCAGTTCTTC. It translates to CASSPGRGVGDEQFF.

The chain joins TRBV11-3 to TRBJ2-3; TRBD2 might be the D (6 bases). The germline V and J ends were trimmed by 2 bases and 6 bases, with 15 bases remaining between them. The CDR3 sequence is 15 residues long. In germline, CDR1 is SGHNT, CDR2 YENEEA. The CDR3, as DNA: TGTGCCAGCAGCTTAAGTCCCGGTCGGGGGGATACGCAGTATTTT. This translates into CASSLSPGRGDTQYF.

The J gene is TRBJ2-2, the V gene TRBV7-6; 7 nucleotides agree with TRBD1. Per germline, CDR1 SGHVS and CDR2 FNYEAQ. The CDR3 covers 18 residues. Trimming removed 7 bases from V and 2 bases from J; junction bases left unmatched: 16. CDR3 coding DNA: TGTGCCAGCACCCTAACCGTAGGGGGCACCACCAACACCGGGGAGCTGTTTTTT. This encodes CASTLTVGGTTNTGELFF.

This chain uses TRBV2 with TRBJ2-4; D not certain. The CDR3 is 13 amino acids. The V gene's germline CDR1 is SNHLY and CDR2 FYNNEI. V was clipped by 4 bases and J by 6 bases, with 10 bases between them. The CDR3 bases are TGTGCCAGCAGTGGGCCAGCAATAAACATTCAGTACTTC. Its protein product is CASSGPAINIQYF.

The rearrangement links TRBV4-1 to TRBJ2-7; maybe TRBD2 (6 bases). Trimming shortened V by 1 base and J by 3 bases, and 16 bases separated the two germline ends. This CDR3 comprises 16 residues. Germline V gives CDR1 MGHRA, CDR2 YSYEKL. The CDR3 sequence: CASSQGSPTGVYEQYF. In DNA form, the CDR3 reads TGCGCCAGCAGCCAAGGTAGTCCCACGGGGGTCTACGAGCAGTACTTC.

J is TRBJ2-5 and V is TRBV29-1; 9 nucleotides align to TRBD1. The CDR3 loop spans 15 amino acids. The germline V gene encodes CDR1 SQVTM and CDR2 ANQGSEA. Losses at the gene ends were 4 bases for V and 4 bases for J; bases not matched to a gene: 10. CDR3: CSVGYGTGIRETQYF. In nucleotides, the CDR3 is TGCAGCGTTGGGTACGGGACAGGGATTCGAGAGACCCAGTACTTC.

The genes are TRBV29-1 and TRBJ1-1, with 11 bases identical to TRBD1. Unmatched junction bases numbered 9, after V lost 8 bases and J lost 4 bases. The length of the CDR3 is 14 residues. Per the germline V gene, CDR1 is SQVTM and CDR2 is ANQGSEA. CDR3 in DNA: TGCAGCACCTCGGCCGGGACAGGGGGCACTGAAGCTTTCTTT. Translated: CSTSAGTGGTEAFF.

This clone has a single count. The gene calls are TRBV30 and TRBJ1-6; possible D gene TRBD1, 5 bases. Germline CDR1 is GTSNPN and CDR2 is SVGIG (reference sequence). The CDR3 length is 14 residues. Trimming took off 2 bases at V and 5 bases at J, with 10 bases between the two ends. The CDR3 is CAWSSGEDNSPLHF. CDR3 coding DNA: TGTGCCTGGAGTTCGGGGGAGGATAATTCACCCCTCCACTTT. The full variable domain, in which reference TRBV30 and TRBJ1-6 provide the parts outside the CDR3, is SQTIHQWPATLVQPVGSPLSLECTVEGTSNPNLYWYRQAAGRGLQLLFYSVGIGQISSEVPQNLSASRPQDRQFILSSKKLLLSDSGFYLCAWSSGEDNSPLHFGNGTRLTVT.

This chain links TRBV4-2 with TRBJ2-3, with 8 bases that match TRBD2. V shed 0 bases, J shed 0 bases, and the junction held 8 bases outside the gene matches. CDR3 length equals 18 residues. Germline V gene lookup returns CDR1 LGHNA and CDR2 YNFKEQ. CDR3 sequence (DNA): TGTGCCAGCAGCCAAGATCGCCAGCGGGGGACTAGCACAGATACGCAGTATTTT. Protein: CASSQDRQRGTSTDTQYF.

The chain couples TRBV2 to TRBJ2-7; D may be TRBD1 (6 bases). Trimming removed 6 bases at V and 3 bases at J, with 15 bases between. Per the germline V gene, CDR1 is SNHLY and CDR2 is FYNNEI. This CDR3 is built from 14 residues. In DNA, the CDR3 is TGTGCCAGCAGAAGCGACAGGCCCGTCTACGAGCAGTACTTC. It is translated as CASRSDRPVYEQYF.

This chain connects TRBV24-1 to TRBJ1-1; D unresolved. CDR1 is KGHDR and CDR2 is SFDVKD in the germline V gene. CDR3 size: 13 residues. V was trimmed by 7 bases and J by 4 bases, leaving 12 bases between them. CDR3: CATRRDGGTEAFF. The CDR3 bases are TGTGCCACCAGGCGTGACGGAGGCACTGAAGCTTTCTTT.

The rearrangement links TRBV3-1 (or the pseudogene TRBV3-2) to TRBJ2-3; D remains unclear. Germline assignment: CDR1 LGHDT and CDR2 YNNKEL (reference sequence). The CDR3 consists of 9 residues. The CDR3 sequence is CIRTDTQYF. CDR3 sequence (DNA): TGTATTCGGACAGATACGCAGTATTTT.

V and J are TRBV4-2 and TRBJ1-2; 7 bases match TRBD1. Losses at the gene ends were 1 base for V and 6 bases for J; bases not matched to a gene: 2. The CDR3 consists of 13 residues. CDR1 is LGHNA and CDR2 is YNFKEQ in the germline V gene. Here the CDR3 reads CASSQGTGDGYTF. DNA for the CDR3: TGTGCCAGCAGCCAAGGGACAGGTGATGGCTACACCTTC.

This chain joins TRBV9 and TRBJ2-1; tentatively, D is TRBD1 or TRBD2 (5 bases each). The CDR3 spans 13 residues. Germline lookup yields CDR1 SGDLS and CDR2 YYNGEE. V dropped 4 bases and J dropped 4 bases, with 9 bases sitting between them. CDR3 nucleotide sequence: TGTGCCAGCAGCATGGGACCTTACAATGAGCAGTTCTTC. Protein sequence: CASSMGPYNEQFF.